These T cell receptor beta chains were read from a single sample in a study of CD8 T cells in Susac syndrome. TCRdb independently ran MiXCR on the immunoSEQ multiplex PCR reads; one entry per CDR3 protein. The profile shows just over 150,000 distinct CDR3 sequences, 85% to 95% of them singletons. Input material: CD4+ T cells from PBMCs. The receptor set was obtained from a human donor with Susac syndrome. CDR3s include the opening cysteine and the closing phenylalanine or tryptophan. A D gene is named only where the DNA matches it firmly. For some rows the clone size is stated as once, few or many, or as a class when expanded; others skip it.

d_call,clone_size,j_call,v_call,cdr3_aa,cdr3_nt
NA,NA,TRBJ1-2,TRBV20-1,CSARVPGQISYGYTF,TGCAGTGCTAGGGTTCCCGGACAGATTTCCTATGGCTACACCTTC
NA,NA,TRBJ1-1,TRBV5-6,CASSLSGSNAEAFF,TGTGCCAGCAGCTTGTCAGGGTCGAACGCTGAAGCTTTCTTT
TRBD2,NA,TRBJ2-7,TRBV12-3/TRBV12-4,CASSRLAGTYEQYF,TGTGCCAGCAGCCGACTAGCGGGGACCTACGAGCAGTACTTC
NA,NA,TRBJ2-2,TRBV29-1,CSVDGSGKTGELFF,TGCAGCGTTGATGGGTCAGGGAAGACCGGGGAGCTGTTTTTT
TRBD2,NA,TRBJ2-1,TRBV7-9,CASSPLGGSNEQFF,TGTGCCAGCAGCCCCTTGGGCGGGAGCAATGAGCAGTTCTTC
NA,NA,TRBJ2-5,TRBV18,CASHNGTQYF,TGTGCCAGCCACAACGGGACCCAGTACTTC
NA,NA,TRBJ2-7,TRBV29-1,CSVLPTGYEQYF,TGCAGCGTTCTGCCGACAGGCTACGAGCAGTACTTC
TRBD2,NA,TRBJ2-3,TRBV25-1,CASSSLGGNTDTQYF,TGTGCCAGCAGTAGCCTGGGGGGGAACACAGATACGCAGTATTTT
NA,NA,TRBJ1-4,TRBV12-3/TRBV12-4,CASSWANQEKLFF,TGTGCCAGCAGTTGGGCGAACCAGGAAAAACTGTTTTTT
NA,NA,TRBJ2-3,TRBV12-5,CASATDGVDTQYF,TGTGCTAGTGCCACGGACGGGGTAGATACGCAGTATTTT
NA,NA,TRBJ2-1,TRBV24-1,CATRVEPRPEIVNEQFF,TGTGCCACCAGAGTAGAACCCCGACCCGAGATAGTCAATGAGCAGTTCTTC
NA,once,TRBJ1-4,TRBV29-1,CSAAGGSEKLFF,TGCAGCGCCGCAGGTGGCAGTGAAAAACTGTTTTTT